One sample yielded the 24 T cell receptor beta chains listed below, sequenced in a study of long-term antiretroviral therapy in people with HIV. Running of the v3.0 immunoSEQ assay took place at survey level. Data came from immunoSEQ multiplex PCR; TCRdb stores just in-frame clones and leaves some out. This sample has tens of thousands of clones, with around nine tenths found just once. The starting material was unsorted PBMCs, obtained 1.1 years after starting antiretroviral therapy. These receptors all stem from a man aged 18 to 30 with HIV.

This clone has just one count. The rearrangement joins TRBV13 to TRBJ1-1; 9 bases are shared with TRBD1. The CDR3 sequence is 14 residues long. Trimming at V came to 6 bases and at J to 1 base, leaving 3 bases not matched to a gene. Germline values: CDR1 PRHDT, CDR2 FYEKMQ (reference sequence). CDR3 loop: CASSSDRGNTEAFF. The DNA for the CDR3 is TGTGCCAGCAGTTCGGACAGGGGGAACACTGAAGCTTTCTTT.

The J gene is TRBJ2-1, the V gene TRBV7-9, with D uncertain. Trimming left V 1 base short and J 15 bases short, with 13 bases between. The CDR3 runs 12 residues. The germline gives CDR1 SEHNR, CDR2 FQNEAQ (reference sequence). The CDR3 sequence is CASSLGLVRWFF. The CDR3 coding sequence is TGTGCCAGCAGCTTAGGGTTGGTAAGGTGGTTCTTC.

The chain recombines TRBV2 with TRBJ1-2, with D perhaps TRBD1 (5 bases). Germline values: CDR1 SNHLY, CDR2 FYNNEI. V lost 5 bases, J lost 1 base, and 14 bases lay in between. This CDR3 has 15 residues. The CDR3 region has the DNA TGTGCCAGCAGTCCTCCATCGACAGTTAACTATGGCTACACCTTC. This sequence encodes CASSPPSTVNYGYTF.

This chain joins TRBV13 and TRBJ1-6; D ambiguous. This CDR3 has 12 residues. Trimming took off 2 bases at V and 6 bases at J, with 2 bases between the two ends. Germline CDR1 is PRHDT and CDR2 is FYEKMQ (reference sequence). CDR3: CASSLLNSPLHF. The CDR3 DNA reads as TGTGCCAGCAGCTTACTTAATTCACCCCTCCACTTT.

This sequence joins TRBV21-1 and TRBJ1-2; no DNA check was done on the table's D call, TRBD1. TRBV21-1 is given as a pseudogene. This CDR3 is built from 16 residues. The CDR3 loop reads CASSKNAFRGLSGYTF. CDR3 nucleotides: TGTGCCAGCAGCAAAAATGCTTTTAGGGGGCTTAGTGGCTACACCTTC.

DNA for the CDR3: TGTGCCAGCAGCTCCCGGGACTGGTACTACGAGCAGTACTTC. It yields the protein CASSSRDWYYEQYF. The chain employs TRBV11-2 and TRBJ2-7; D may be TRBD2 (6 bases). The CDR3 spans 14 residues. The germline CDR1 and CDR2 sequences are SGHAT and FQNNGV. The V end lost 4 bases, the J end lost 3 bases, and 13 bases lay between the germline ends.

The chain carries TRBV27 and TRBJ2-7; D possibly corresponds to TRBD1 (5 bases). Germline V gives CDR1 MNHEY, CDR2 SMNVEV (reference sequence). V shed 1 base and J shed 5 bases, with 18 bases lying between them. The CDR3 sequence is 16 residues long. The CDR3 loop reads CASSLFGAGLIHEQYF. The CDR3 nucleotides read TGTGCCAGCAGTTTATTTGGCGCAGGGTTGATCCACGAGCAGTACTTC.

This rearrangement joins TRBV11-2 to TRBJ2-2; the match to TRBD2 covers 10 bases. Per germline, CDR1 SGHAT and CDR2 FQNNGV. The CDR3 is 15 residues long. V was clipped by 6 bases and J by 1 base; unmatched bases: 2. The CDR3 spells CASRSSGRNTGELFF. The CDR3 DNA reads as TGTGCCAGCAGGTCTAGCGGGAGGAACACCGGGGAGCTGTTTTTT.

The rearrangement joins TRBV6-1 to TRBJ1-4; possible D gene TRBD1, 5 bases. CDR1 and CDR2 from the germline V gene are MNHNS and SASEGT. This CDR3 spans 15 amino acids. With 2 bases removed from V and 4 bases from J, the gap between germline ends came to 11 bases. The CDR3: CASSERGRVNEKLFF. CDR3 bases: TGTGCCAGCAGTGAACGCGGCAGGGTTAATGAAAAACTGTTTTTT.

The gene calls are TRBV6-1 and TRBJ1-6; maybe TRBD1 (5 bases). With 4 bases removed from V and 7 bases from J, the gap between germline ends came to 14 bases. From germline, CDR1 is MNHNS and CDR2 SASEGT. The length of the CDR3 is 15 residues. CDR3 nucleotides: TGTGCCAGCAGTGCGACAGTTGGATCGAATTCACCCCTCCACTTT. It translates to CASSATVGSNSPLHF.

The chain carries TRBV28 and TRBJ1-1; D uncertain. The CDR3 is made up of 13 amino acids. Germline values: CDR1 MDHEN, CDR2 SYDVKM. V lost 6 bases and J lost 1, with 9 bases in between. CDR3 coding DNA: TGTGCCAGCAGCCCCGACGGGAACACTGAAGCTTTCTTT. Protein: CASSPDGNTEAFF.

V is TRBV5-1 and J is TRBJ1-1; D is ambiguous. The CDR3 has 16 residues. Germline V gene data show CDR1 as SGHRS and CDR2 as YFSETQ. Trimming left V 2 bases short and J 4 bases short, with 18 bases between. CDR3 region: CASSLTLSNPGTEAFF. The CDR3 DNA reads TGCGCCAGCAGCTTAACTTTGAGTAATCCGGGCACTGAAGCTTTCTTT.

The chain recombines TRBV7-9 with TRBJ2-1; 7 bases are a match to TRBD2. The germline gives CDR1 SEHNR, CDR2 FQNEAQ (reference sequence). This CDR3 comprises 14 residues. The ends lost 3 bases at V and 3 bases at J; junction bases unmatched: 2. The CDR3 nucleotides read TGTGCCAGCAGCTTTGGGACTATCTACAATGAGCAGTTCTTC. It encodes CASSFGTIYNEQFF.

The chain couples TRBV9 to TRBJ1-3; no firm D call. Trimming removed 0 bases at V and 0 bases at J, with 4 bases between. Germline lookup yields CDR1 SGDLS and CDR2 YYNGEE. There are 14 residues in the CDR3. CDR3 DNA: TGTGCCAGCAGCGTAGCGTACTCTGGAAACACCATATATTTT. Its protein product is CASSVAYSGNTIYF.

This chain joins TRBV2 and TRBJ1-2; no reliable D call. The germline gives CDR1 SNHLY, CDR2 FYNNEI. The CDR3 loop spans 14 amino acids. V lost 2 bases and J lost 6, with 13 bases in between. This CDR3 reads CASSERLGDHGYTF. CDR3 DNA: TGTGCCAGCAGTGAAAGGCTGGGCGACCATGGCTACACCTTC.

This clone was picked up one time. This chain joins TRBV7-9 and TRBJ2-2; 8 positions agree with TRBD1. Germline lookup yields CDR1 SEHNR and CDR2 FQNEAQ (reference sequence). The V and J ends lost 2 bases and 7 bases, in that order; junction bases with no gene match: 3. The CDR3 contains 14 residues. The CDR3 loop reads CASSLTGTGGELFF. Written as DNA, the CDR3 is TGTGCCAGCAGCTTAACAGGGACAGGCGGGGAGCTGTTTTTT. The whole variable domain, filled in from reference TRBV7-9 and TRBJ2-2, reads DTGVSQNPRHKITKRGQNVTFRCDPISEHNRLYWYRQTLGQGPEFLTYFQNEAQLEKSRLLSDRFSAERPKGSFSTLEIQRTEQGDSAMYLCASSLTGTGGELFFGEGSRLTVL.

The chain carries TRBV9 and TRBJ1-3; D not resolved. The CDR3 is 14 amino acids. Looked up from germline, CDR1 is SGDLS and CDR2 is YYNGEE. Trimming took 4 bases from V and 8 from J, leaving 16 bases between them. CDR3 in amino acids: CASSLGSVSDTIYF. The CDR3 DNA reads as TGTGCCAGCAGCTTGGGGTCGGTATCGGACACCATATATTTT.

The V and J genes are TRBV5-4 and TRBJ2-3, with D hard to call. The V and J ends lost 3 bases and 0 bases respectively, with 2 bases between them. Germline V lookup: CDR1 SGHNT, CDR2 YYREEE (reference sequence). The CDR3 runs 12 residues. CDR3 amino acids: CASSSSTDTQYF. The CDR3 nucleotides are TGTGCCAGCAGCTCCAGCACAGATACGCAGTATTTT.

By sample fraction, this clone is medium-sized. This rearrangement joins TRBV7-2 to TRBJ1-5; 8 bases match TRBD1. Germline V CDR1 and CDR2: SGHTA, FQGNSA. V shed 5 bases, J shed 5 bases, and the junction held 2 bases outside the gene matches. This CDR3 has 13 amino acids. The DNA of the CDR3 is TGTGCCAGCAGCCCGACAGGGGATCAGCCCCAGCATTTT. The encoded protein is CASSPTGDQPQHF. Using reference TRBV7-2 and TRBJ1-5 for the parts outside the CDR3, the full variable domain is GAGVSQSPSNKVTEKGKDVELRCDPISGHTALYWYRQSLGQGLEFLIYFQGNSAPDKSGLPSDRFSAERTGGSVSTLTIQRTQQEDSAVYLCASSPTGDQPQHFGDGTRLSIL.

This chain's CDR3 is CASSAGRSYEQYF. The CDR3, as DNA: TGTGCCAGCAGTGCGGGCCGTTCCTACGAGCAGTACTTC. The chain couples TRBV6-1 to TRBJ2-7; D gene unclear. CDR1 and CDR2 from the germline V gene are MNHNS and SASEGT. Trimming cost V 4 bases and J 1 base, with 8 bases left between them. There are 13 residues in the CDR3.

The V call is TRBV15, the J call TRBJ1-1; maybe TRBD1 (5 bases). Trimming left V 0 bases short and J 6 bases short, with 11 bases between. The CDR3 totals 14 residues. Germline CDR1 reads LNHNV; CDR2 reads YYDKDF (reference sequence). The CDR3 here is CATSRDGGVAEAFF. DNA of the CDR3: TGTGCCACCAGCAGAGATGGGGGAGTTGCTGAAGCTTTCTTT.

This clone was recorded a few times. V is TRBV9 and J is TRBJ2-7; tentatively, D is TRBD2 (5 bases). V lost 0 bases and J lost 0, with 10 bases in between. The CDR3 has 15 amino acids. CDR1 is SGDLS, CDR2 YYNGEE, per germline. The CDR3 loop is CASSVDPGSSYEQYF. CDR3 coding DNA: TGTGCCAGCAGCGTAGATCCGGGGAGCTCCTACGAGCAGTACTTC.

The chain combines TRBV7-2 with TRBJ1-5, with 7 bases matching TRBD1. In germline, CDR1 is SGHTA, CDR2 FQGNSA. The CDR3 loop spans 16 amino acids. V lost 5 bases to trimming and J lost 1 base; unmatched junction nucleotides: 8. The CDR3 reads CASSPNRGGSNQPQHF. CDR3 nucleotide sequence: TGTGCCAGCAGCCCAAACAGGGGAGGAAGCAATCAGCCCCAGCATTTT.

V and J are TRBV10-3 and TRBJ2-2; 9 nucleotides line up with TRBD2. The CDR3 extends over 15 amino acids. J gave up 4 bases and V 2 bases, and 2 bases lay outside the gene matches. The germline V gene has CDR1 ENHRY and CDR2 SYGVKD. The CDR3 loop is CAISEHSGGTGELFF. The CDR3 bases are TGTGCCATCAGTGAGCATAGCGGGGGCACCGGGGAGCTGTTTTTT.